This T cell receptor delta chain was sequenced in a study of γδ T cells in repeated Plasmodium falciparum infection (dated by TCRdb to about 2021). Background for the entire study: The natural-infection arm enrolled Malian children exposed to intense seasonal malaria transmission, compared against age and gender matched Australian children. Four controlled human malaria infections were administered to several malaria-naive U.S. adults over 644 days by bites from P. falciparum NF54-infected Anopheles stephensi mosquitoes. Samples from controlled-infection subjects were taken at baseline, right before selected infections, and 21 days after each infection. Malian gammadelta TCR repertoires were analysed cross-sectionally during no-transmission periods and were analysed longitudinally across acute febrile malaria episodes. In the study, the shaping of the human gammadelta T cell repertoire by repeated Plasmodium falciparum infection was examined using natural infection in Mali and controlled human malaria infection. On the study overall, not on this receptor specifically: Waves of new clonotype selection in Vdelta2-negative, largely Vdelta1+, gammadelta TCR repertoires appeared to be driven by repeated controlled infections. Vdelta2-negative gammadelta TCR repertoires from Malian children appeared more clonally expanded, less diverse and less shared than those of Australian children. Generalizability was limited because the Malian cohort was drawn from a small rural village of predominantly one ethnic group. Analysis of inter-individual variability in gammadelta T cell responses was limited by the small size of the controlled-infection cohort. Vgamma9/Vdelta2+ TCR repertoires kept a highly stable polyclonal repertoire across time and infection, and many TCRgamma sequences overlapped between individuals.

The library was prepared using multiplex PCR. The sequencer listed for this sample is Illumina MiSeq. Each sorted gammadelta T cell sample was sequenced for both the TCR gamma (TRG) and TCR delta (TRD) chains. Regarding the original processing steps: The repertoire analyses drew on clonotype tree plots, the accumulated frequency of the top 20 clonotypes, and diversity index (DI) and D75 metrics. The public reads were reprocessed by TCRdb using CATT, and rows of matching DNA were later combined. The V and J calls follow TCRdb's processing rather than the paper's. This sample is represented by under 65,000 delta-chain clones; approximately 1.7% of them were singletons. The ten largest clones add up to around 16% of the sample. This clone was recorded many times. The antigen this receptor binds is unknown. TCRdb's entry gives the protein of a much larger clone, which mismatches this DNA's translation at residue 12, likely from a read error; the protein reported here is translated from the DNA.

V gives up 0 bases and J gives up 10 bases, and the segment between their germline ends measures 18 bases. In the germline V gene, CDR1 corresponds to TSWWSYY and CDR2 to QGS. The CDR3, from cysteine to phenylalanine, totals 15 residues. Left in the record is the CDR3 DNA by itself, 45 bases read in frame from the first base. For bulk TCR repertoire analysis, Vgamma9/Vdelta2+ and Vdelta2-negative gammadelta T cell populations were isolated by flow sorting from peripheral blood mononuclear cells. This TCR derives from a pool of human donors (malaria-infected and uninfected, not separated). Sequences were obtained from gamma-delta T cells from blood. Recombination joined TRDV1 with TRDJ1; the D gene assignment is ambiguous. CDR3 region: CALGELLQSPMRLIF. In nucleotides, the sequence is TGTGCTCTTGGGGAACTACTACAATCTCCGATGAGACTCATCTTT.